This T cell receptor (beta chain) was recovered during a study of cytomegalovirus exposure and HLA in healthy donors. A few counts support this clone. Its antigen is as yet unknown. The PCR used 60 Vbeta and 13 Jbeta primers. Assay: immunoSEQ multiplex PCR; the TCRdb copy retains only in-frame clones and omits some. Of 150,000 to 200,000 clones listed, about four fifths are singletons. The CDR3 spans 13 residues. V shed 9 bases and J shed 4 bases, with 15 bases lying between them. CDR1 and CDR2 from the germline V gene are MNHEY and SMNVEV (reference sequence). Study-level results: TCR beta V segments were, for the most part, productive about 87% or about 30% of the time in an earlier analysis.

This TCR derives from a woman between 18 and 30 years old in good health and CMV-seropositive. Sequencing input: PBMCs. The chain joins TRBV27 to TRBJ2-5; no firm D call. Here the CDR3 reads CASKLVPSETQYF. CDR3 DNA sequence: TGTGCCAGTAAATTAGTCCCTTCAGAGACCCAGTACTTC.